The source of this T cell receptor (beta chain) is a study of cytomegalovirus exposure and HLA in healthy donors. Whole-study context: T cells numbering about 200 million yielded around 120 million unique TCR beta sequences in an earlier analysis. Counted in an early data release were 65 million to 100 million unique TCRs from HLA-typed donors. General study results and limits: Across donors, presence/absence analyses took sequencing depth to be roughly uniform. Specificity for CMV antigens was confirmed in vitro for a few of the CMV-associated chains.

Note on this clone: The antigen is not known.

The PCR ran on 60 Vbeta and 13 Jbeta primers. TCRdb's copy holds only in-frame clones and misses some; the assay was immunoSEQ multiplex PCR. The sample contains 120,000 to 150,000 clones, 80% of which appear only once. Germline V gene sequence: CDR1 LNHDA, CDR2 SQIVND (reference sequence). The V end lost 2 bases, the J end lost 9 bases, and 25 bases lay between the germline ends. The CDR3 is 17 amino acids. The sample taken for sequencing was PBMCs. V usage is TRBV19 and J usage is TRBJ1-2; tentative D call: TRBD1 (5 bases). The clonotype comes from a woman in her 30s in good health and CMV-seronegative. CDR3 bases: TGTGCCAGTAGTATATCCTCCCGCGTTGGGGCTCTTAAAAGCTACACCTTC. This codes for CASSISSRVGALKSYTF.